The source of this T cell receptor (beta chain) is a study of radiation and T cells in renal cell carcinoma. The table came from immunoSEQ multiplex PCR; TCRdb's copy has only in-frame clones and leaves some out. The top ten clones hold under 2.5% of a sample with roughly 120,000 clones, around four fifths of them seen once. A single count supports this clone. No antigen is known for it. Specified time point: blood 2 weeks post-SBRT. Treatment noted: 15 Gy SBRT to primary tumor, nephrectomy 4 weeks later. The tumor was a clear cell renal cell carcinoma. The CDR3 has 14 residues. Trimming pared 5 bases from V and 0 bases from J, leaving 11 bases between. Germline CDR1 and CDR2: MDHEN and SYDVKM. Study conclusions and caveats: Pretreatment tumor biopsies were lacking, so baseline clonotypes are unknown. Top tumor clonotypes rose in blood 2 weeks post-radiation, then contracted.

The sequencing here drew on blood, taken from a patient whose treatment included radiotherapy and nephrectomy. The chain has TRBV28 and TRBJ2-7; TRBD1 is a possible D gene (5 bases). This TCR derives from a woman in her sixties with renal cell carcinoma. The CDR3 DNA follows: TGTGCCAGCAGTCCGGACACCTCCTCCTACGAGCAGTACTTC. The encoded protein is CASSPDTSSYEQYF.